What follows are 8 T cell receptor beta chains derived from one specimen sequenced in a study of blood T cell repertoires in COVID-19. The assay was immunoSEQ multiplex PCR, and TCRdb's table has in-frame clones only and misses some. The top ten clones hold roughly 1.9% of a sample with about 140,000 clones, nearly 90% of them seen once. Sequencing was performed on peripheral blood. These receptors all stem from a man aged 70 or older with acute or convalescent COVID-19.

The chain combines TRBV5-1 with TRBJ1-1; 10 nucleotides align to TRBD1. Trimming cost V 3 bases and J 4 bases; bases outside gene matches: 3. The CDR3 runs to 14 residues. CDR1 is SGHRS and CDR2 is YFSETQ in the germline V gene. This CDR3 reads CASSSGTGVTEAFF. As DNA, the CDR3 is TGCGCCAGCAGCTCGGGGACAGGGGTCACTGAAGCTTTCTTT.

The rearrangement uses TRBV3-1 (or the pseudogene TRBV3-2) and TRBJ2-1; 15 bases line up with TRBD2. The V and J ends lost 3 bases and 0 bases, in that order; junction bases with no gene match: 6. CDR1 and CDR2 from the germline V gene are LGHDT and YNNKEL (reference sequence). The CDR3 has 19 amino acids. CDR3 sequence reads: CASSHSGLAGGSSYNEQFF. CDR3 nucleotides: TGTGCCAGCAGCCACTCCGGACTAGCGGGAGGGAGCTCCTACAATGAGCAGTTCTTC.

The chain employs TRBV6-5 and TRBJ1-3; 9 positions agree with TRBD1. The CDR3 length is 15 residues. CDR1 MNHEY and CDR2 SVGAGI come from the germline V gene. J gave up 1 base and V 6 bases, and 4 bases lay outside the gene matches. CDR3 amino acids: CASRADRGSGNTIYF. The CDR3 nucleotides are TGTGCCAGCAGGGCAGACAGGGGGTCTGGAAACACCATATATTTT.

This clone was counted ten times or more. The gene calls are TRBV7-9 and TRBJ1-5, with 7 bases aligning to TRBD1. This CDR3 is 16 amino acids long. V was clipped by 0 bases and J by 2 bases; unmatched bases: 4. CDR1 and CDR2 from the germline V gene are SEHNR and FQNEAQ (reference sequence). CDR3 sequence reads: CASSLAGGHGNQPQHF. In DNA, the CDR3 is TGTGCCAGCAGCTTAGCAGGGGGCCACGGCAATCAGCCCCAGCATTTT. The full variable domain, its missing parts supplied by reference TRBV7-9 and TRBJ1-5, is DTGVSQNPRHKITKRGQNVTFRCDPISEHNRLYWYRQTLGQGPEFLTYFQNEAQLEKSRLLSDRFSAERPKGSFSTLEIQRTEQGDSAMYLCASSLAGGHGNQPQHFGDGTRLSIL.

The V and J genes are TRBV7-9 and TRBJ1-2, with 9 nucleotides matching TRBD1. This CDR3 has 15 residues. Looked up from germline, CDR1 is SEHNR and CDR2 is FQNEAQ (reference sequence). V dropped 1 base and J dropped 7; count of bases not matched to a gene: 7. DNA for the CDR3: TGTGCCAGCAGCTTAGTCTTTACAGGGGGCGGTGGCTACACCTTC. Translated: CASSLVFTGGGGYTF.

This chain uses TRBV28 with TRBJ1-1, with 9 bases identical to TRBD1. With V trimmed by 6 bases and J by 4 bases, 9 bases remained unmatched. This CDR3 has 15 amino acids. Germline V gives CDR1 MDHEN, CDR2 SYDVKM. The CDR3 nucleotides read TGTGCCAGCAGACAACCGCCGGGACAGGGCACTGAAGCTTTCTTT. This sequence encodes CASRQPPGQGTEAFF. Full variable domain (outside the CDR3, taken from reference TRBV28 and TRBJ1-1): DVKVTQSSRYLVKRTGEKVFLECVQDMDHENMFWYRQDPGLGLRLIYFSYDVKMKEKGDIPEGYSVSREKKERFSLILESASTNQTSMYLCASRQPPGQGTEAFFGQGTRLTVV.

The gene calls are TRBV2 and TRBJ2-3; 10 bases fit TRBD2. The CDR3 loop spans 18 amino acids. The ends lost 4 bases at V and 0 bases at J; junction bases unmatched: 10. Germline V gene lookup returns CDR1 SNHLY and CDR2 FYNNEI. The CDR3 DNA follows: TGTGCCAGCAGTGGGGAGCGGGGGGGGCCGCGAAGCACAGATACGCAGTATTTT. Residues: CASSGERGGPRSTDTQYF.

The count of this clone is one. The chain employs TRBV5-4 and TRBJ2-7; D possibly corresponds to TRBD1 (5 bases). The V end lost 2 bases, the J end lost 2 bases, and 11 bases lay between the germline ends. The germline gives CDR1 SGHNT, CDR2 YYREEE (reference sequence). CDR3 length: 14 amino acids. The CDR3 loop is CASSLGASPYEQYF. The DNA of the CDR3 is TGTGCCAGCAGCTTAGGGGCTTCTCCCTACGAGCAGTACTTC.